Many counts were recorded for the clone carrying this TCR beta chain. This entry comes from a study of molecular identifiers for immune sequencing clone quantification. CDR1 is MDHEN, CDR2 SYDVKM, per germline. Trimming took off 1 base at V and 2 bases at J, with 5 bases between the two ends. The CDR3 is 14 residues long. One entry per CDR3 protein, called by TCRdb with MiXCR from the PCR reads. The data contain about 510,000 distinct CDR3 sequences, around 23% of them singletons. The sample taken for sequencing was naive CD8+ T cells from blood, with Jurkat cell RNA spiked in. Subset denoted: FACS-sorted CD8+CD4-CCR7+CD45RA+ naive T cells. The rearrangement links TRBV28 to TRBJ2-2, with D unresolved. This clonotype was obtained from a human donor in good health. Some libraries in this study had Jurkat cell RNA spiked in. The CDR3: CASSLSQNTGELFF. In DNA form, the CDR3 reads TGTGCCAGCAGTTTATCACAAAACACCGGGGAGCTGTTTTTT.